These T cell receptor beta chains were read from a single sample in a study of CD8 T cells in Susac syndrome. Each CDR3 protein is one row after TCRdb ran MiXCR on the immunoSEQ multiplex PCR reads. The sample has roughly 120,000 distinct CDR3 sequences; 94% are singletons. The sequencing sample was made of CD4+ T cells from PBMCs. The receptors shown here come from a human donor with multiple sclerosis. The CDR3 runs from the conserved cysteine through the conserved F or W. The D gene is left open where the match is weak. Some rows mark clone size as missing; the rest say once, few, many or name a class of expanded clone.

j_call	v_call	d_call	clone_size	cdr3_aa	cdr3_nt
TRBJ1-5	TRBV7-9	NA	NA	CASSAPGDSSNQPQHF	TGTGCCAGCAGCGCCCCCGGTGACAGTAGCAATCAGCCCCAGCATTTT
TRBJ2-5	TRBV2	TRBD1	NA	CASSESGTGYETQYF	TGTGCCAGCAGTGAATCCGGGACAGGGTACGAGACCCAGTACTTC
TRBJ1-2	TRBV5-1	TRBD1	NA	CASSLGTGRMGGYTF	TGCGCCAGCAGCCTCGGGACAGGGAGGATGGGCGGCTACACCTTC
TRBJ1-6	TRBV2	NA	NA	CASSAKKGHSRPDSPLHF	TGTGCCAGCAGTGCAAAAAAGGGACACTCCAGGCCCGATTCACCCCTCCACTTT
TRBJ2-5	TRBV7-6	TRBD1	NA	CASSSLTGQGGTQYF	TGTGCCAGCAGCTCTCTAACGGGACAGGGAGGGACCCAGTACTTC
TRBJ2-3	TRBV5-4	NA	NA	CASSLDGDTQYF	TGTGCCAGCAGCTTGGACGGCGATACGCAGTATTTT
TRBJ2-3	TRBV24-1	TRBD1	few	CATSDSGQGADTQYF	TGTGCCACCAGTGATTCGGGACAGGGCGCAGATACGCAGTATTTT
TRBJ1-1	TRBV3-1	NA	NA	CASSQDRVAEAFF	TGTGCCAGCAGCCAAGACAGGGTGGCTGAAGCTTTCTTT
TRBJ2-1	TRBV2	TRBD2	NA	CASSPSGEGGFF	TGTGCCAGCAGCCCTTCGGGGGAGGGAGGGTTCTTC
TRBJ1-1	TRBV27	NA	NA	CASSFSGINTEAFF	TGTGCCAGCAGTTTTTCAGGGATAAACACTGAAGCTTTCTTT
TRBJ2-2	TRBV30	NA	NA	CAWDKLNTGELFF	TGTGCCTGGGACAAGCTTAACACCGGGGAGCTGTTTTTT
TRBJ2-5	TRBV6-6	NA	NA	CASNLQGTETQYF	TGTGCCAGCAATCTACAGGGTACAGAGACCCAGTACTTC
TRBJ2-5	TRBV3-1	NA	NA	CASSPPWGASSQETQYF	TGTGCCAGCAGCCCTCCCTGGGGAGCGTCGTCACAAGAGACCCAGTACTTC
TRBJ1-5	TRBV2	TRBD1	few	CASSTGDNQPQHF	TGTGCCAGCAGTACAGGGGACAATCAGCCCCAGCATTTT
TRBJ2-7	TRBV6-2/TRBV6-3	NA	NA	CASSLTVGAPSYEQYF	TGTGCCAGCAGCTTAACCGTGGGGGCGCCATCCTACGAGCAGTACTTC
TRBJ2-7	TRBV15	TRBD1	NA	CATSNSDRGQGEQYF	TGTGCCACCAGCAACTCCGACAGGGGGCAAGGCGAGCAGTACTTC
TRBJ1-5	TRBV6-5	NA	NA	CASSYDSAHSNQPQHF	TGTGCCAGCAGTTATGACAGTGCTCATAGCAATCAGCCCCAGCATTTT
TRBJ2-2	TRBV6-2/TRBV6-3	NA	NA	CASTLPERTGELFF	TGTGCCAGCACTCTACCGGAGCGCACCGGGGAGCTGTTTTTT
TRBJ1-2	TRBV12-3/TRBV12-4	TRBD1	NA	CASRSAGTAYGYTF	TGTGCCAGTCGATCCGCGGGGACAGCCTATGGCTACACCTTC
TRBJ2-7	TRBV18	NA	NA	CASSRHRDKGDEQYF	TGTGCCAGCTCAAGGCACCGGGACAAGGGGGACGAGCAGTACTTC
TRBJ1-2	TRBV6-6	TRBD1	NA	CASSYEGADGYTF	TGTGCCAGCAGTTACGAGGGGGCTGATGGCTACACCTTC
TRBJ2-5	TRBV7-2	NA	NA	CASSLSLETQYF	TGTGCCAGCAGCTTAAGCTTAGAGACCCAGTACTTC
TRBJ1-2	TRBV6-5	NA	NA	CASSPGTASNYGYTF	TGTGCCAGCAGCCCTGGGACCGCGAGTAACTATGGCTACACCTTC